The clone carrying this TCR beta chain turned up a few times. Its antigen is not identified. Gene names refer to mouse genes. The CDR3 goes on 4 residues after the read ends, and that part is filled in from the germline J gene. Extraction and reverse transcription of RNA yielded cDNA as the sequencing template. Some clones are missing from TCRdb's copy, which holds only in-frame ones; the method was immunoSEQ multiplex PCR. The sample contains approximately 300,000 clones, none of them singletons. The CDR3 is 14 residues long. With V trimmed by 4 bases and J by 4 bases, 7 bases remained unmatched. Per germline, CDR1 NSHNY and CDR2 SYGAGN. Cell sorting was performed on pooled cutaneous lymph node cells with CD4, CD8alpha, NKG2D, NKG2ACE and other markers. This entry comes from a study of CD8+ T cells in alopecia areata. Study-wide results and limits: Higher clonality than in normal scalp was seen in lesional scalp, especially alopecia totalis/universalis.

The V and J genes are TRBV13-1 and TRBJ1-2; TRBD1 agrees at 7 bases. The TCR was taken from a C3H/HeJ mouse with alopecia areata. The strain bears MHC haplotype H2-k. The source material was CD4+ T cells sorted from a lymph node. CDR3: CASSTMDRISDYTF. The covered CDR3 bases are TGTGCCAGCAGTACCATGGACAGGATCTCC.